This TCR beta chain was observed in a study of blood T cell repertoires in COVID-19. Study context: Acute and convalescent COVID-19 samples came from the United States, Italy and Spain. PBMCs, B-cell-depleted T cells, or T cells were the source of the cDNA or gDNA that made up the material.

The CDR3 is 12 amino acids. In germline, CDR1 is KGHSH, CDR2 LQKENI. Trimming took 3 bases from V and 9 from J, leaving 9 bases between them. As processed by the authors: Amplifying reference gene primers gave estimates of nucleated cell counts. TCRdb keeps only in-frame clones here, not all; method: immunoSEQ multiplex PCR. The V and J calls and clone size were taken over from that table, and D and trimming were inferred from the DNA. The table records tens of thousands of clones, more than 70% of them present only once. The sample consisted of peripheral blood. The rearrangement links TRBV18 to TRBJ2-1; D is possibly TRBD1 (6 bases). This sequence was found in a man older than 75 with acute or convalescent COVID-19. The CDR3 loop is CASSPSRGEQFF. The DNA for the CDR3 is TGTGCCAGCTCACCGTCCAGGGGTGAGCAGTTCTTC.